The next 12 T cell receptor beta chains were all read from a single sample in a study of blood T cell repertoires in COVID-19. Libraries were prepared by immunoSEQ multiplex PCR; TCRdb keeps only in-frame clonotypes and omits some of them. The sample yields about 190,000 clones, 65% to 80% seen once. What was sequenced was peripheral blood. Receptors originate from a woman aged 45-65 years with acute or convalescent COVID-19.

The DNA of the CDR3 is TGTGCCACCAGCAGAGCTTCGGGGCAGGGGAGCGGCTACACCTTC. This sequence encodes CATSRASGQGSGYTF. This sequence joins TRBV15 and TRBJ1-2, with a possible D match to TRBD1 (6 bases). V was trimmed by 1 base and J by 8 bases, leaving 17 bases between them. The CDR3 contains 15 residues. Germline assignment: CDR1 LNHNV and CDR2 YYDKDF (reference sequence).

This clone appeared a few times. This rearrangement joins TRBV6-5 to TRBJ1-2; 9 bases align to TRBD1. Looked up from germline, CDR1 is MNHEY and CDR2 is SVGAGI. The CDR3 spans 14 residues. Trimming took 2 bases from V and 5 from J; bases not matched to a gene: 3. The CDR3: CASSYRDREYGYTF. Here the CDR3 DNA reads TGTGCCAGCAGTTACCGGGACAGGGAATATGGCTACACCTTC.

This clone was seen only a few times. The CDR3 region is CASSIAGYNEQFF. The CDR3 nucleotides are TGTGCCAGTAGTATAGCAGGGTACAATGAGCAGTTCTTC. The chain carries TRBV19 and TRBJ2-1; weak D call: TRBD1 (5 bases). CDR1 LNHDA and CDR2 SQIVND come from the germline V gene (reference sequence). The V and J ends lost 1 base and 4 bases respectively, with 5 bases between them. The CDR3 is 13 amino acids.

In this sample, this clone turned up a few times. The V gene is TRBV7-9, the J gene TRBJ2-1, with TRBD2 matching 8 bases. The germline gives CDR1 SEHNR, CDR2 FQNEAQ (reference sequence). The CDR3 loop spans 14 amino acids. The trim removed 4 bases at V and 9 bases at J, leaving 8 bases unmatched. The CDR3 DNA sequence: TGTGCCAGCAGCTCGGGAGGGCCCGTTGGTGAGCAGTTCTTC. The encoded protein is CASSSGGPVGEQFF.

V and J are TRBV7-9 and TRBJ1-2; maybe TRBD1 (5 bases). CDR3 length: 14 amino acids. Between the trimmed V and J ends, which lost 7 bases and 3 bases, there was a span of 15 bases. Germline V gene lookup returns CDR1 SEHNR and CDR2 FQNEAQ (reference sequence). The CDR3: CASTAGQGDYGYTF. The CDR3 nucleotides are TGTGCCAGCACCGCGGGGCAGGGAGACTATGGCTACACCTTC.

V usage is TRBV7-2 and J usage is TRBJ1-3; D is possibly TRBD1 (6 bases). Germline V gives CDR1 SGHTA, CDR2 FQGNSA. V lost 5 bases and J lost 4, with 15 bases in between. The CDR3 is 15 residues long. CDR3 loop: CASSRVGGAGNTIYF. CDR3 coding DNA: TGTGCCAGCAGCCGGGTAGGGGGGGCAGGAAACACCATATATTTT.

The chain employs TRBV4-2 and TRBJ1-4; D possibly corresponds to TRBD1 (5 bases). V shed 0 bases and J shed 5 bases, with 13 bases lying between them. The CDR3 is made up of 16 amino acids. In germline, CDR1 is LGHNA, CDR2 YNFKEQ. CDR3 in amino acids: CASSQDGDSQNEKLFF. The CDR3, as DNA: TGTGCCAGCAGCCAAGATGGTGACAGTCAAAATGAAAAACTGTTTTTT.

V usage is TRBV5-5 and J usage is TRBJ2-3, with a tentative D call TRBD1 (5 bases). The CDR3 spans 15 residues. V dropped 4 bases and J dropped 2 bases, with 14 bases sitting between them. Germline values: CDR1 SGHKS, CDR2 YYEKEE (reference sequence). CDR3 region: CASSIDSMPTDTQYF. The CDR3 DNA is TGTGCCAGCAGCATCGACAGCATGCCCACAGATACGCAGTATTTT.

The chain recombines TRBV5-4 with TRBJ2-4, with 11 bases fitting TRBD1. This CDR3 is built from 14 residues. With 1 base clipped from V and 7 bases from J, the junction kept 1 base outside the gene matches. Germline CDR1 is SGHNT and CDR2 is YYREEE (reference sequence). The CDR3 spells CASSLRDRGNIQYF. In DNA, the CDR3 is TGTGCCAGCAGCTTGAGGGACAGGGGGAACATTCAGTACTTC.

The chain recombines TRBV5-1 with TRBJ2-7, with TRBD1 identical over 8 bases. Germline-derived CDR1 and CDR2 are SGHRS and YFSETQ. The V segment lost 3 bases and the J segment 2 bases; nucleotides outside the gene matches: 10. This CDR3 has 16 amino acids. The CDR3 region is CASSSRHGTGPYEQYF. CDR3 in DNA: TGCGCCAGCAGCTCACGGCACGGGACAGGTCCCTACGAGCAGTACTTC. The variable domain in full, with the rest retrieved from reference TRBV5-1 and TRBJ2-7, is KAGVTQTPRYLIKTRGQQVTLSCSPISGHRSVSWYQQTPGQGLQFLFEYFSETQRNKGNFPGRFSGRQFSNSRSEMNVSTLELGDSALYLCASSSRHGTGPYEQYFGPGTRLTVT.

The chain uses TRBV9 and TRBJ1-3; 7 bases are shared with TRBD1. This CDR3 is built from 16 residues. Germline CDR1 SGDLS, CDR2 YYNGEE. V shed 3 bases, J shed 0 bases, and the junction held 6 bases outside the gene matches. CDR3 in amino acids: CASSGDRLGSGNTIYF. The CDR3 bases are TGTGCCAGCAGCGGGGACAGACTCGGCTCTGGAAACACCATATATTTT.

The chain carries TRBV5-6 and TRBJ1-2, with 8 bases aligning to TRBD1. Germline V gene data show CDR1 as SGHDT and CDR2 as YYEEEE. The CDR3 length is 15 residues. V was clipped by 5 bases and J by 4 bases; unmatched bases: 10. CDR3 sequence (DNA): TGTGCCAGCAGTCTTGCAGGGGGCGCACCCTATGGCTACACCTTC. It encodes CASSLAGGAPYGYTF. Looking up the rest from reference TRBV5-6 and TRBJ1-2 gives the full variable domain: DAGVTQSPTHLIKTRGQQVTLRCSPKSGHDTVSWYQQALGQGPQFIFQYYEEEERQRGNFPDRFSGHQFPNYSSELNVNALLLGDSALYLCASSLAGGAPYGYTFGSGTRLTVV.